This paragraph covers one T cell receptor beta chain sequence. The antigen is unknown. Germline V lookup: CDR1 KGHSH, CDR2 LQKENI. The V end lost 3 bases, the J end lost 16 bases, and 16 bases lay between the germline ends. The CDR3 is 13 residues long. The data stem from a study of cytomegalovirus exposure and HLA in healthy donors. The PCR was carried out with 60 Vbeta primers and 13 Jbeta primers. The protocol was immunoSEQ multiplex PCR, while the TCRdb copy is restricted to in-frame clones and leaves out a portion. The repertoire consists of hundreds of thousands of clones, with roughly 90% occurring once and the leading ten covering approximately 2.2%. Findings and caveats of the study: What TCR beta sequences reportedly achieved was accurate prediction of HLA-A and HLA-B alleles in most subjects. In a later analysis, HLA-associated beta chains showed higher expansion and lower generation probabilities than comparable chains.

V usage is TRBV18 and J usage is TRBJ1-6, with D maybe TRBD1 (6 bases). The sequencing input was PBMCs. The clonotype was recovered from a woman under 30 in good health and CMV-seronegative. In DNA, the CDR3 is TGTGCCAGCTCACCTGGACAGCCGGATCTACTCCACTTT. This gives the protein CASSPGQPDLLHF.